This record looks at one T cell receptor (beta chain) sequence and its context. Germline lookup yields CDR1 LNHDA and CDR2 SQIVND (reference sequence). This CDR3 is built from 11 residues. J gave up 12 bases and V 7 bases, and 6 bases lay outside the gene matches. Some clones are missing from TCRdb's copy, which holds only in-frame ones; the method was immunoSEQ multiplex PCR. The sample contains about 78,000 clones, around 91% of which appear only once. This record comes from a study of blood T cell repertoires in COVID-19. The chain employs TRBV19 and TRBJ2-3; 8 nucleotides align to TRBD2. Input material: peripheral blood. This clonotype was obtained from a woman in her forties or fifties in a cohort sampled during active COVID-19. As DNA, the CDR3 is TGTGCCAGTACCGGGGGGGACACCCAGTATTTT. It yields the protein CASTGGDTQYF.